A single sample is the source of the 30 T cell receptor beta chains below, sequenced in a study of cytomegalovirus exposure and HLA in healthy donors (dated by TCRdb to about 2017). The library was built by means of the immunoSEQ multiplex PCR assay. For the multiplex PCR, a mixture combining 60 forward primers for TCR Vbeta segments and 13 reverse primers for TCR Jbeta segments was used. TCRdb provides this immuneACCESS table in a form limited to in-frame rearrangements. Some clones are lacking; in checked studies, under half of them reflect an unresolved V gene, and why the rest are absent is not known. The sample profile shows 100,000 or so clones; approximately 70% of them were found once. The top ten constitute approximately 11% of the sample. Sample: PBMCs. These receptors all come from a man aged 40-49 years in good health and CMV-seropositive.

This sequence joins TRBV2 and TRBJ2-7; D unclear. Deletions cut 7 bases from V and 2 bases from J, with 15 bases between. Germline loops: CDR1 SNHLY, CDR2 FYNNEI. This CDR3 region has 14 residues. The CDR3 DNA is TGTGCCAGCAATGCCCTGAGTGCGGCCTACGAGCAGTACTTC. It is translated as CASNALSAAYEQYF.

The rearrangement joins TRBV7-9 to TRBJ2-6; a possible D gene is TRBD2 (7 bases). The CDR3 length is 16 residues. Trimming removed 6 bases at V and 0 bases at J, with 12 bases between. Germline V gene sequence: CDR1 SEHNR, CDR2 FQNEAQ (reference sequence). The CDR3 sequence: CASSWGGGSGANVLTF. DNA for the CDR3: TGTGCCAGCAGTTGGGGGGGCGGCTCTGGGGCCAACGTCCTGACTTTC.

The CDR3 region has the DNA TGTGCCAGCAGCGTTTATTACAATGAGCAGTTCTTC. This encodes CASSVYYNEQFF. The V call is TRBV5-6, the J call TRBJ2-1; no reliable D call. Germline loops: CDR1 SGHDT, CDR2 YYEEEE. V lost 4 bases, J lost 4 bases, and 6 bases lay in between. The CDR3 loop spans 12 amino acids. The full variable domain, completed using reference TRBV5-6 and TRBJ2-1, is DAGVTQSPTHLIKTRGQQVTLRCSPKSGHDTVSWYQQALGQGPQFIFQYYEEEERQRGNFPDRFSGHQFPNYSSELNVNALLLGDSALYLCASSVYYNEQFFGPGTRLTVL.

This clone was found once. V gene TRBV4-2 combines with J gene TRBJ1-1; TRBD1 aligns across 7 bases. Losses at the gene ends were 1 base for V and 8 bases for J; bases not matched to a gene: 7. Germline values: CDR1 LGHNA, CDR2 YNFKEQ. The CDR3 length is 14 residues. CDR3 in DNA: TGTGCCAGCAGCCAAGGAGACAGGGTAGAGGAAGCTTTCTTT. This codes for CASSQGDRVEEAFF.

The sample holds a few counts of this clone. This sequence joins TRBV6-5 and TRBJ2-1; D unclear. CDR3 size: 11 residues. CDR1 is MNHEY, CDR2 SVGAGI, per germline. Trimming stripped 3 bases from V and 8 bases from J, with 5 bases between. The CDR3 bases are TGTGCCAGCAGTTATTCCGATGAGCAGTTCTTC. Its translation: CASSYSDEQFF.

The genes are TRBV13 and TRBJ1-2, with a weak D call TRBD1 (5 bases). The CDR3 sequence is 14 residues long. Germline lookup yields CDR1 PRHDT and CDR2 FYEKMQ (reference sequence). The V gene lost 5 bases and the J gene lost 7 bases, with 17 bases spanning the gap. CDR3 protein: CASSPSGGRGGYTF. The CDR3 DNA reads TGTGCCAGCAGCCCCTCGGGGGGGAGGGGTGGCTACACCTTC.

The chain uses TRBV29-1 and TRBJ2-7; possibly TRBD1 for D (6 bases). The CDR3 is 11 amino acids. Germline V gene data show CDR1 as SQVTM and CDR2 as ANQGSEA. Trimming shortened V by 6 bases and J by 6 bases, and 12 bases separated the two germline ends. This CDR3 is CSVLTGSEQYV. DNA of the CDR3: TGCAGCGTATTAACAGGGTCCGAGCAGTACGTC.

The chain recombines TRBV5-1 with TRBJ1-4; D perhaps matches TRBD1 (5 bases). V was clipped by 2 bases and J by 7 bases, with 9 bases between them. CDR3 length equals 13 residues. Germline values: CDR1 SGHRS, CDR2 YFSETQ. CDR3 sequence reads: CASSFSGSEKLFF. The CDR3 DNA reads as TGCGCCAGCAGCTTTTCAGGGTCTGAAAAACTGTTTTTT.

J is TRBJ1-2 and V is TRBV27; D unresolved. The CDR3 has 14 residues. The V end lost 0 bases, the J end lost 4 bases, and 9 bases lay between the germline ends. CDR1 and CDR2 (germline): MNHEY, SMNVEV (reference sequence). Here the CDR3 reads CASSLSLGGYGYTF. The CDR3 DNA is TGTGCCAGCAGTTTATCACTTGGAGGCTATGGCTACACCTTC.

The rearrangement links TRBV4-3 to TRBJ1-2, with TRBD1 as a possible D gene (6 bases). Per germline, CDR1 LGHNA and CDR2 YSLEER. V shed 4 bases and J shed 6 bases, with 15 bases lying between them. The CDR3 covers 14 residues. CDR3 nucleotide sequence: TGCGCCAGCAGCCCATCCAGGGGTTTCGATGGCTACACCTTC. Its translation: CASSPSRGFDGYTF.

V is TRBV4-3 and J is TRBJ2-1, with 8 bases that match TRBD1. CDR3 length: 15 amino acids. The germline CDR1 and CDR2 sequences are LGHNA and YSLEER. Trimming at V came to 2 bases and at J to 5 bases, leaving 5 bases not matched to a gene. CDR3 in amino acids: CASSQPSTGDNEQFF. DNA of the CDR3: TGCGCCAGCAGCCAACCTTCGACAGGGGACAATGAGCAGTTCTTC.

This chain links TRBV5-1 with TRBJ1-4, with TRBD1 matching 10 bases. The CDR3 extends over 16 amino acids. V gave up 0 bases and J gave up 2 bases; unmatched junction bases: 1. Germline V gene lookup returns CDR1 SGHRS and CDR2 YFSETQ. This CDR3 reads CASSLGQGATNEKLFF. The CDR3 DNA is TGCGCCAGCAGCTTGGGACAGGGGGCGACTAATGAAAAACTGTTTTTT.

This chain joins TRBV9 and TRBJ1-2; 8 bases are shared with TRBD1. Germline CDR1 is SGDLS and CDR2 is YYNGEE. There are 15 residues in the CDR3. V shed 0 bases and J 8 bases; nucleotides not matched to a gene: 9. The CDR3 loop reads CASSVGSGQGAGYTF. DNA of the CDR3: TGTGCCAGCAGCGTAGGAAGCGGACAGGGAGCAGGCTACACCTTC.

The V call is TRBV30, the J call TRBJ1-5; D remains unclear. CDR1 and CDR2 from the germline V gene are GTSNPN and SVGIG (reference sequence). Trimming removed 5 bases at V and 7 bases at J, with 15 bases between. There are 13 residues in the CDR3. The CDR3 protein is CAWDSFDGQPQHF. For the CDR3, the DNA is TGTGCCTGGGATTCCTTTGACGGGCAGCCCCAGCATTTT.

Notes on this clone: Other DNA sequences in the same sample also yield this CDR3. The gene calls are TRBV6-5 and TRBJ2-7; 11 positions match TRBD2. The CDR3 runs to 15 residues. With V trimmed by 0 bases and J by 2 bases, 0 bases remained unmatched. In germline, CDR1 is MNHEY, CDR2 SVGAGI. CDR3 coding DNA: TGTGCCAGCAGTTACTCGGGACTAGCGGCCTACGAGCAGTACTTC. It is translated as CASSYSGLAAYEQYF.

The chain joins TRBV7-8 to TRBJ2-5, with D possibly matching TRBD2 (5 bases). This CDR3 has 14 amino acids. Trimming pared 5 bases from V and 5 bases from J, leaving 15 bases between. The germline gives CDR1 SGHVS, CDR2 FQNEAQ. The CDR3 coding sequence is TGTGCCAGCAGCCCACCACGGGGTACGGAGACCCAGTACTTC. Amino acid sequence: CASSPPRGTETQYF.

This clone has more than one count but fewer than ten. The gene calls are TRBV28 and TRBJ1-2; 7 nucleotides match TRBD1. This CDR3 contains 15 residues. Trimming removed 7 bases from V and 0 bases from J; junction bases left unmatched: 8. The germline CDR1 and CDR2 sequences are MDHEN and SYDVKM. The CDR3 DNA reads as TGTGCCAGCACCTTCAGGGACAGTTCTAACTATGGCTACACCTTC. As protein: CASTFRDSSNYGYTF.

The rearrangement joins TRBV9 to TRBJ2-1; TRBD2 agrees at 14 bases. Germline V gene lookup returns CDR1 SGDLS and CDR2 YYNGEE. Trimming removed 2 bases from V and 4 bases from J; junction bases left unmatched: 5. The CDR3 has 17 amino acids. DNA for the CDR3: TGTGCCAGCAGCGTGCAGGGACTAGCGGGAGAATACAATGAGCAGTTCTTC. It translates to CASSVQGLAGEYNEQFF. The full variable domain, with the rest looked up from reference TRBV9 and TRBJ2-1, is DSGVTQTPKHLITATGQRVTLRCSPRSGDLSVYWYQQSLDQGLQFLIQYYNGEERAKGNILERFSAQQFPDLHSELNLSSLELGDSALYFCASSVQGLAGEYNEQFFGPGTRLTVL.

V is TRBV10-1 and J is TRBJ2-1, with 13 nucleotides matching TRBD2. Losses at the gene ends were 3 bases for V and 0 bases for J; bases not matched to a gene: 5. The CDR3 has 18 amino acids. Germline V gene lookup returns CDR1 WNHNN and CDR2 SYGVQD (reference sequence). CDR3 bases: TGCGCCAGCAGTGAATTGCGGACTAGCGGGAGCTCCTACAATGAGCAGTTCTTC. Protein sequence: CASSELRTSGSSYNEQFF.

Concerning this clone: The identical CDR3 is also encoded by other nucleotide sequences in the sample. V and J are TRBV7-2 and TRBJ2-3; D gene ambiguous. CDR3 length equals 13 residues. Trimming took 1 base from V and 1 from J, leaving 3 bases between them. Germline loops: CDR1 SGHTA, CDR2 FQGNSA. In DNA, the CDR3 is TGTGCCAGCAGCTTAGTCGGCACAGATACGCAGTATTTT. It encodes CASSLVGTDTQYF.

V is TRBV28 and J is TRBJ2-7; no reliable D call. CDR3 size: 14 residues. The V end was cut by 5 bases, the J end by 2 bases, with 13 bases between. Germline CDR1 is MDHEN and CDR2 is SYDVKM. The CDR3 loop is CASSADTTPYEQYF. For the CDR3, the DNA is TGTGCCAGCAGTGCCGACACCACGCCCTACGAGCAGTACTTC. Looking up the rest from reference TRBV28 and TRBJ2-7 gives the full variable domain: DVKVTQSSRYLVKRTGEKVFLECVQDMDHENMFWYRQDPGLGLRLIYFSYDVKMKEKGDIPEGYSVSREKKERFSLILESASTNQTSMYLCASSADTTPYEQYFGPGTRLTVT.

This clone was picked up a small number of times. V and J are TRBV7-3 and TRBJ1-5; no reliable D call. V was cut by 2 bases and J by 4 bases, with 6 bases left in between. Germline V CDR1 and CDR2: SGHTA, FQGTGA. This CDR3 is 13 amino acids long. CDR3 in DNA: TGTGCCAGCAGCTTAGACAAAAATCAGCCCCAGCATTTT. Its protein product is CASSLDKNQPQHF. The full variable domain, rest sourced from reference TRBV7-3 and TRBJ1-5, is GAGVSQTPSNKVTEKGKYVELRCDPISGHTALYWYRQSLGQGPEFLIYFQGTGAADDSGLPNDRFFAVRPEGSVSTLKIQRTERGDSAVYLCASSLDKNQPQHFGDGTRLSIL.

The chain uses TRBV6-4 and TRBJ2-3, with 7 bases aligning to TRBD2. The CDR3 has 15 amino acids. Germline CDR1 reads MRHNA; CDR2 reads SNTAGT. V trimming: 6 bases; J trimming: 0 bases; junction bases outside the gene matches: 6. This CDR3 is CASSDGGGSTDTQYF. DNA for the CDR3: TGTGCCAGCAGCGACGGCGGGGGAAGCACAGATACGCAGTATTTT.

This clone has only a few counts. The chain combines TRBV14 with TRBJ1-1; 7 nucleotides match TRBD1. Germline loops: CDR1 SGHDN, CDR2 FVKESK. This CDR3 region has 13 residues. With V trimmed by 6 bases and J by 5 bases, 6 bases remained unmatched. This CDR3 is CASSVQGQTEAFF. The CDR3 DNA reads as TGTGCCAGCAGTGTACAGGGGCAAACTGAAGCTTTCTTT.

This clone was found a few times. J is TRBJ2-7 and V is TRBV5-6; 8 bases are shared with TRBD2. CDR1 and CDR2 (germline): SGHDT, YYEEEE. This CDR3 contains 15 residues. The junction had 7 bases not matched to a gene; V was cut back by 3 bases and J by 2 bases. As DNA, the CDR3 is TGTGCCAGCAGCTGGATGGTAGCGGGACCCTACGAGCAGTACTTC. Encoded protein: CASSWMVAGPYEQYF.

This clone was recorded once. The gene calls are TRBV13 and TRBJ2-2; D is possibly TRBD1 (5 bases). CDR1 PRHDT and CDR2 FYEKMQ come from the germline V gene (reference sequence). Trimming removed 2 bases from V and 7 bases from J, with 14 bases in between. CDR3 length equals 15 residues. As DNA, the CDR3 is TGTGCCAGCAGCTTACCCCACCAGGGTAGCGGGGAGCTGTTTTTT. Protein product: CASSLPHQGSGELFF.

The chain employs TRBV6-4 and TRBJ2-2; 9 nucleotides align to TRBD2. J gave up 5 bases and V 2 bases, and 6 bases lay outside the gene matches. Germline V gives CDR1 MRHNA, CDR2 SNTAGT. This CDR3 is built from 16 residues. CDR3 loop: CASSDRVAGETGELFF. The CDR3 DNA sequence: TGTGCCAGCAGTGACCGGGTAGCGGGAGAAACCGGGGAGCTGTTTTTT.

The chain couples TRBV11-2 to TRBJ2-7, with 8 bases identical to TRBD1. Trimming cost V 1 base and J 4 bases; bases outside gene matches: 3. Looked up from germline, CDR1 is SGHAT and CDR2 is FQNNGV. The CDR3 totals 14 residues. In nucleotides, the CDR3 is TGTGCCAGCAGCTTAGGGACAGGGAGGTACGAGCAGTACGTC. This encodes CASSLGTGRYEQYV.

This rearrangement joins TRBV28 to TRBJ2-3; 9 positions agree with TRBD2. With 6 bases clipped from V and 0 bases from J, the junction kept 13 bases outside the gene matches. CDR1 is MDHEN, CDR2 SYDVKM, per germline. This CDR3 is built from 18 residues. The CDR3 reads CASRSDIRLAGSTDTQYF. CDR3 coding DNA: TGTGCCAGCAGGTCTGATATCAGGCTAGCGGGGAGCACAGATACGCAGTATTTT.

The genes are TRBV29-1 and TRBJ2-5; tentative D call: TRBD1 (5 bases). This CDR3 is built from 11 residues. Germline CDR1 SQVTM, CDR2 ANQGSEA. V was shortened by 8 bases and J by 5 bases, with 12 bases between the two germline ends. CDR3 DNA sequence: TGCAGCTCCAGGGCTCGGGAGACCCAGTACTTC. This codes for CSSRARETQYF.